The source of this TCR beta chain is a study of shared clonotypes between healthy human individuals. Notes on the study in general: Generally, estimated richness proved larger in naive subsets than it did in memory subsets.

Profiled with immunoSEQ multiplex PCR; TCRdb holds only in-frame clones, not every one. The profile shows hundreds of thousands of clones, about 95% of them singletons. On this clone itself: Antigen: not known.

The naive CD8 population came from CD45RO-negative cells selected for CCR7, without terminally differentiated effector memory CD45RA+ cells. The specimen sequenced was naive CD8+ T cells sorted from blood. This sequence was found in a woman in her 30s in good health.

The CDR3 loop is CASSQGRYTTYEQYF. CDR3 coding DNA: TGTGCCAGCAGTCAAGGCAGATATACTACCTACGAGCAGTACTTC. V and J are TRBV6-5 and TRBJ2-7; unclear D gene. V shed 5 bases and J shed 2 bases, with 16 bases lying between them. CDR3 length equals 15 residues. From germline, CDR1 is MNHEY and CDR2 SVGAGI.